These 5 T cell receptor beta chains came from one sample sequenced in a study of preoperative IRX-2 immunotherapy in early breast cancer. Treatment denoted: preoperative locoregional IRX-2 cytokine immunotherapy. Assay: immunoSEQ multiplex PCR; the TCRdb copy retains only in-frame clones and omits some. The sample lists some 22,000 clones, over 75% occurring once. The sequencing here drew on tumor tissue, taken after IRX-2 immunotherapy. All receptors come from a human donor with breast cancer.

For the CDR3, the DNA is TGTGCCAGCAGAGTAAGAGGGGACCCCAGCACCGGGGAGCTGTTTTTT. Its translation is CASRVRGDPSTGELFF. This chain connects TRBV9 to TRBJ2-2, with D tentatively TRBD1 or TRBD2 (5 bases each). The CDR3 has 16 residues. In germline, CDR1 is SGDLS, CDR2 YYNGEE. The V end was cut by 5 bases, the J end by 4 bases, with 18 bases between. Supplemented by reference TRBV9 and TRBJ2-2, the full variable domain reads DSGVTQTPKHLITATGQRVTLRCSPRSGDLSVYWYQQSLDQGLQFLIQYYNGEERAKGNILERFSAQQFPDLHSELNLSSLELGDSALYFCASRVRGDPSTGELFFGEGSRLTVL.

This clone has a single count. This chain links TRBV6-5 with TRBJ2-7; D gene unclear. Trimming removed 8 bases from V and 4 bases from J, with 9 bases in between. This CDR3 is built from 11 residues. CDR1 MNHEY and CDR2 SVGAGI come from the germline V gene. The DNA of the CDR3 is TGTGCCAGCGCGACAATATACGAGCAGTACTTC. Its translation: CASATIYEQYF.

The chain combines TRBV4-1 with TRBJ1-5; D is perhaps TRBD1 (6 bases). Trimming shortened V by 7 bases and J by 1 base, and 14 bases separated the two germline ends. Germline V gene data show CDR1 as MGHRA and CDR2 as YSYEKL. The CDR3 covers 15 residues. In DNA form, the CDR3 reads TGCGCCAGCACCCCGACAGGTAACAGCAATCAGCCCCAGCATTTT. It encodes CASTPTGNSNQPQHF.

The chain couples TRBV5-4 to TRBJ2-7; D unresolved. The germline V and J ends were trimmed by 0 bases and 5 bases, with 9 bases remaining between them. This CDR3 is 13 amino acids long. Looked up from germline, CDR1 is SGHNT and CDR2 is YYREEE (reference sequence). CDR3 bases: TGTGCCAGCAGCTTGGGGCAGATTAACGAGCAGTACTTC. Residues: CASSLGQINEQYF.

V and J are TRBV7-9 and TRBJ2-5; perhaps TRBD1 as D (6 bases). Germline CDR1 SEHNR, CDR2 FQNEAQ (reference sequence). This CDR3 contains 14 residues. Trimming pared 5 bases from V and 2 bases from J, leaving 12 bases between. CDR3 DNA sequence: TGTGCCAGCAGCGGAGGACAGTTTCAAGAGACCCAGTACTTC. It specifies CASSGGQFQETQYF.